The 14 T cell receptor beta chains below were found in one sample sequenced in a study of T cells in Graves' hyperthyroidism and ophthalmopathy. Researchers took RNA transcripts and amplified the TCR beta CDR3 regions from them. During a first-round RT-PCR of the TCR CDR3, the HTBI primer set was used. TCRdb reanalysed the multiplex PCR reads using MiXCR and keeps one entry per CDR3 protein. This sample has hundreds of thousands of distinct CDR3 sequences; about a sixth occur once, and the top ten carry about 14%. The sample comprised blood. These receptor sequences come from a woman between 18 and 30 years old with Graves' hyperthyroidism.

The sample holds a few counts of this clonotype. Germline is not matched at one junction end, which may reflect a read error. V is TRBV5-1 and J is TRBJ2-2; 7 bases align to TRBD2. There are 13 residues in the CDR3. Germline values: CDR1 SGHRS, CDR2 YFSETQ. CDR3 bases: TGCGCCAGCAGCATACCCATCGCGGGGGAACTGTTTTTT. This codes for CASSIPIAGELFF.

Ten or more counts support this clonotype. The V call is TRBV6-2 or TRBV6-3, the J call TRBJ2-7, with D tentatively TRBD1 (6 bases). V was cut by 4 bases and J by 0 bases, with 10 bases left in between. Germline V gene sequence: CDR1 MNHEY, CDR2 SVGEGT. The CDR3 has 14 residues. As DNA, the CDR3 is TGTGCCAGCAGTTCCCGGACAGTCTCCTACGAGCAGTACTTC. It codes for CASSSRTVSYEQYF.

The chain carries TRBV5-6 and TRBJ2-3, with 12 bases aligning to TRBD2. Germline CDR1 SGHDT, CDR2 YYEEEE. Trimming at V came to 3 bases and at J to 1 base, leaving 3 bases not matched to a gene. The CDR3 is 16 residues long. In DNA form, the CDR3 reads TGTGCCAGCAGCTCTAGCGGGAGGGGCGGCACAGATACGCAGTATTTT. This translates into CASSSSGRGGTDTQYF.

On this clonotype: A much larger clone sits a single nucleotide away, making a read error possible. The gene calls are TRBV7-2 and TRBJ2-1; 10 bases align to TRBD2. From germline, CDR1 is SGHTA and CDR2 FQGNSA. The length of the CDR3 is 14 residues. The junction had 4 bases not matched to a gene; V was cut back by 6 bases and J by 5 bases. CDR3 protein: CASRITSGNNEQFF. CDR3 coding DNA: TGTGCCAGCAGAATCACTAGCGGGAACAATGAGCAGTTCTTC.

This clonotype was detected many times. This chain joins TRBV27 and TRBJ1-5; D is unclear. With 10 bases removed from V and 1 base from J, the gap between germline ends came to 14 bases. The CDR3 contains 14 residues. Germline CDR1 and CDR2: MNHEY and SMNVEV (reference sequence). Written as DNA, the CDR3 is TGTGCCACCCACCCTCTGGGGAGCAATCAGCCCCAGCATTTT. This sequence encodes CATHPLGSNQPQHF.

A few counts support this clonotype. V and J are TRBV12-3 or TRBV12-4 and TRBJ1-2; D unclear. V gave up 7 bases and J gave up 8 bases, with 20 bases separating them. The CDR3 is 14 amino acids. CDR3 sequence (DNA): TGTGCCAGCAATGAAGTCAGTTACGGAGGGGGCTACACCTTC. Amino acids: CASNEVSYGGGYTF.

This clonotype showed up just once. The chain is built from TRBV9 and TRBJ1-1; tentatively, D is TRBD1 (6 bases). V was shortened by 0 bases and J by 7 bases, with 22 bases between the two germline ends. Germline V gives CDR1 SGDLS, CDR2 YYNGEE. The CDR3 is 17 amino acids. CDR3 amino acids: CASSVEGGGGGVGEAFF. CDR3 DNA: TGTGCCAGCAGCGTAGAGGGGGGGGGGGGGGGGGTCGGTGAAGCTTTCTTT. The full variable domain, rest sourced from reference TRBV9 and TRBJ1-1, is DSGVTQTPKHLITATGQRVTLRCSPRSGDLSVYWYQQSLDQGLQFLIQYYNGEERAKGNILERFSAQQFPDLHSELNLSSLELGDSALYFCASSVEGGGGGVGEAFFGQGTRLTVV.

A note on this clonotype: This may come from a read error, since a much larger clone is one base off. A read error is likely, as this CDR3 ends without the conserved phenylalanine or tryptophan. This rearrangement joins TRBV15 to TRBJ1-1; 9 bases fit TRBD1. Losses at the gene ends were 0 bases for V and 4 bases for J; bases not matched to a gene: 3. Germline CDR1 reads LNHNV; CDR2 reads YYDKDF (reference sequence). This CDR3 is built from 15 residues. The CDR3 bases are TGTGCCACCAGCAGAGAAGACAGGGGGAGCACTGAAGCTTTCCTT. Residues: CATSREDRGSTEAFL.

To note about this clonotype: The missing conserved phenylalanine or tryptophan at the end of this CDR3 makes a read error likely. The V call is TRBV12-3 or TRBV12-4, the J call TRBJ2-1, with unresolved D. The length of the CDR3 is 15 residues. The ends were cut back, 4 bases at V and 2 bases at J, with 12 bases in the middle. CDR3 loop: CASSSVPLAYNEQFS. CDR3 nucleotide sequence: TGTGCCAGCAGTTCCGTTCCCCTAGCCTACAATGAGCAGTTCTCC.

The J gene is TRBJ2-2, the V gene TRBV25-1; D is possibly TRBD1 or TRBD2 (5 bases each). The CDR3 totals 14 residues. Germline V CDR1 and CDR2: MGHDK, SYGVNS. V gave up 3 bases and J gave up 4 bases, with 9 bases separating them. The chain's CDR3 is CASSEIGATGELFF. The CDR3 bases are TGTGCCAGCAGTGAGATCGGGGCCACCGGGGAGCTGTTTTTT.

The sample holds many counts of this clonotype. DNA for the CDR3: TGTGCCAGCAGTGGAACTAGCGGGCTCTACAATGAGCAGTTCTTC. The encoded protein is CASSGTSGLYNEQFF. This chain connects TRBV2 to TRBJ2-1; TRBD2 matches 9 bases. V trimming: 4 bases; J trimming: 3 bases; junction bases outside the gene matches: 4. This CDR3 is built from 15 residues. The germline gives CDR1 SNHLY, CDR2 FYNNEI.

This clonotype was recorded many times. The chain links TRBV27 to TRBJ1-1; 8 bases are a match to TRBD1. The V gene's germline CDR1 is MNHEY and CDR2 SMNVEV (reference sequence). The J segment lost 11 bases and the V segment lost 6 bases, leaving 14 bases of the junction unmatched. CDR3 length: 14 residues. The CDR3 loop is CASRRTGTRLWAFF. Written as DNA, the CDR3 is TGTGCCAGCAGACGGACAGGGACCCGGCTGTGGGCTTTCTTT.

This clonotype was picked up many times. V gene TRBV7-6 combines with J gene TRBJ2-1; D is perhaps TRBD1 or TRBD2 (6 bases each). The V and J ends lost 5 bases and 10 bases respectively, with 24 bases between them. Looked up from germline, CDR1 is SGHVS and CDR2 is FNYEAQ. The CDR3 has 16 amino acids. The CDR3 reads CASSRLGGVSGWEQFF. DNA for the CDR3: TGTGCCAGCAGCCGTCTCGGGGGCGTTTCGGGGTGGGAGCAGTTCTTC.

Ten or more counts support this clonotype. The V call is TRBV7-9, the J call TRBJ2-3, with D tentatively TRBD1 (5 bases). In germline, CDR1 is SEHNR, CDR2 FQNEAQ (reference sequence). V was trimmed by 6 bases and J by 4 bases, leaving 14 bases between them. This CDR3 is built from 14 residues. CDR3 DNA: TGTGCCAGCAGTCTTAGGTTAGGGGCAGATACGCAGTATTTT. Residues: CASSLRLGADTQYF.